The 14 T cell receptor beta chains below were found in one sample sequenced in a study of T cell responses to AZD1222 COVID-19 vaccine. Method: immunoSEQ multiplex PCR; TCRdb's copy keeps in-frame clones and lacks some. Among under 120,000 clones listed, 80% to 95% were seen once. The sample was peripheral blood, taken on day 0 of AZD1222 vaccination. These receptors were collected from an adult in good health.

The gene calls are TRBV28 and TRBJ1-1; D not certain. The CDR3 is made up of 10 amino acids. CDR1 is MDHEN and CDR2 is SYDVKM in the germline V gene. V was trimmed by 5 bases and J by 7 bases, leaving 5 bases between them. The CDR3 reads CASSGIEAFF. The CDR3 DNA is TGTGCCAGCAGTGGGATTGAAGCTTTCTTT.

This clone was seen more than once but under ten times. The CDR3 nucleotides read TGTGCCAGCAGCCAAGATTGGCGGGACGAGCAGTACTTC. This translates into CASSQDWRDEQYF. V usage is TRBV14 and J usage is TRBJ2-7, with D perhaps TRBD2 (5 bases). Germline CDR1 reads SGHDN; CDR2 reads FVKESK. This CDR3 has 13 residues. V was trimmed by 0 bases and J by 5 bases, leaving 8 bases between them. Filled out from reference TRBV14 and TRBJ2-7, the complete variable domain reads EAGVTQFPSHSVIEKGQTVTLRCDPISGHDNLYWYRRVMGKEIKFLLHFVKESKQDESGMPNNRFLAERTGGTYSTLKVQPAELEDSGVYFCASSQDWRDEQYFGPGTRLTVT.

The CDR3 protein is CASSLGQRNQPQHF. CDR3 bases: TGTGCCAGCAGCCTCGGACAGCGCAATCAGCCCCAGCATTTT. The chain links TRBV7-2 to TRBJ1-5; possible D gene TRBD1, 6 bases. The CDR3 covers 14 residues. In germline, CDR1 is SGHTA, CDR2 FQGNSA. Deletions cut 5 bases from V and 2 bases from J, with 10 bases between.

The rearrangement links TRBV3-1 (or the pseudogene TRBV3-2) to TRBJ2-1; no reliable D call. The CDR3 runs 15 residues. The V end lost 0 bases, the J end lost 6 bases, and 12 bases lay between the germline ends. Germline values: CDR1 LGHDT, CDR2 YNNKEL (reference sequence). CDR3 DNA: TGTGCCAGCAGCCAAGAGGTGGGATCTGTCAATGAGCAGTTCTTC. It yields the protein CASSQEVGSVNEQFF.

As concerns this clone: The sample holds other DNA sequences that translate to the same CDR3. The chain employs TRBV7-9 and TRBJ2-3; TRBD1 agrees at 7 bases. CDR1 SEHNR and CDR2 FQNEAQ come from the germline V gene (reference sequence). This CDR3 is built from 15 residues. Unmatched junction bases numbered 4, after V lost 2 bases and J lost 2 bases. The CDR3 sequence is CASSLNRGYTDTQYF. For the CDR3, the DNA is TGTGCCAGCAGCTTAAACAGGGGTTACACAGATACGCAGTATTTT.

This clone was seen once. The CDR3 DNA reads as TGTGCCAGCAGTTACTCCGGGGCCGTGGGCTATGGCTACACCTTC. This encodes CASSYSGAVGYGYTF. The chain employs TRBV6-5 and TRBJ1-2; D perhaps matches TRBD1 (5 bases). V gave up 0 bases and J gave up 4 bases, with 12 bases separating them. The length of the CDR3 is 15 residues. Germline V gene data show CDR1 as MNHEY and CDR2 as SVGAGI.

This clone was counted a few times. This chain links TRBV12-5 with TRBJ2-3; 9 nucleotides match TRBD1. CDR1 LGHNT and CDR2 FRNRAP come from the germline V gene. The CDR3 is made up of 18 amino acids. V was clipped by 0 bases and J by 1 base; unmatched bases: 8. CDR3 DNA: TGTGCTAGTGGTTTGGTACTTGGGACAGGGCCGCGCACAGATACGCAGTATTTT. This codes for CASGLVLGTGPRTDTQYF.

The chain joins TRBV19 to TRBJ1-3; maybe TRBD1 (5 bases). From germline, CDR1 is LNHDA and CDR2 SQIVND (reference sequence). The length of the CDR3 is 14 residues. Trimming left V 7 bases short and J 3 bases short, with 13 bases between. The CDR3 region is CASTGQAYGNTIYF. CDR3 nucleotide sequence: TGTGCCAGTACAGGACAAGCCTATGGAAACACCATATATTTT.

The gene calls are TRBV11-2 and TRBJ1-2; the match to TRBD1 covers 7 bases. This CDR3 region has 15 residues. J lost 0 bases, V lost 1 base, and 2 bases had no gene match. Germline-derived CDR1 and CDR2 are SGHAT and FQNNGV. The CDR3 sequence: CASSLGQGTNYGYTF. DNA of the CDR3: TGTGCCAGCAGCTTAGGACAGGGAACTAACTATGGCTACACCTTC.

The V call is TRBV15, the J call TRBJ1-5; D remains ambiguous. This CDR3 is built from 13 residues. Deletions cut 1 base from V and 5 bases from J, with 6 bases between. Per the germline V gene, CDR1 is LNHNV and CDR2 is YYDKDF (reference sequence). The DNA for the CDR3 is TGTGCCACCAGCAGAGGCGGTTATCAGCCCCAGCATTTT. It codes for CATSRGGYQPQHF.

The chain has TRBV7-9 and TRBJ1-1; D is ambiguous. The CDR3 length is 15 residues. The V and J ends lost 1 base and 0 bases respectively, with 9 bases between them. Per germline, CDR1 SEHNR and CDR2 FQNEAQ (reference sequence). CDR3 in amino acids: CASSLGWTVNTEAFF. CDR3 DNA: TGTGCCAGCAGCTTAGGGTGGACGGTGAACACTGAAGCTTTCTTT. Full variable domain (outside the CDR3, taken from reference TRBV7-9 and TRBJ1-1): DTGVSQNPRHKITKRGQNVTFRCDPISEHNRLYWYRQTLGQGPEFLTYFQNEAQLEKSRLLSDRFSAERPKGSFSTLEIQRTEQGDSAMYLCASSLGWTVNTEAFFGQGTRLTVV.

The rearrangement uses TRBV6-2 or TRBV6-3 and TRBJ1-5; 8 bases line up with TRBD1. The CDR3 consists of 14 residues. V trimming: 4 bases; J trimming: 3 bases; junction bases outside the gene matches: 2. Looked up from germline, CDR1 is MNHEY and CDR2 is SVGEGT. CDR3 nucleotides: TGTGCCAGCAGTTCGGGACAGGTCAATCAGCCCCAGCATTTT. Translating it yields CASSSGQVNQPQHF.

The J gene is TRBJ2-3, the V gene TRBV4-2; weak D call: TRBD2 (6 bases). Between the trimmed V and J ends, which lost 1 base and 4 bases, there was a span of 12 bases. The CDR3 sequence is 15 residues long. CDR1 is LGHNA and CDR2 is YNFKEQ in the germline V gene. The CDR3 DNA reads as TGTGCCAGCAGCCAAGGGACGGGAGCGTCAGATACGCAGTATTTT. Translating it yields CASSQGTGASDTQYF.

The V call is TRBV7-3, the J call TRBJ2-3; 10 nucleotides match TRBD2. Looked up from germline, CDR1 is SGHTA and CDR2 is FQGTGA. This CDR3 region has 16 residues. The V segment lost 2 bases and the J segment 2 bases; nucleotides outside the gene matches: 4. The CDR3 nucleotides read TGTGCCAGCAGCTTAGGAGCGGGGGGGCACACAGATACGCAGTATTTT. It specifies CASSLGAGGHTDTQYF. Full variable domain (rest looked up from reference TRBV7-3 and TRBJ2-3): GAGVSQTPSNKVTEKGKYVELRCDPISGHTALYWYRQSLGQGPEFLIYFQGTGAADDSGLPNDRFFAVRPEGSVSTLKIQRTERGDSAVYLCASSLGAGGHTDTQYFGPGTRLTVL.